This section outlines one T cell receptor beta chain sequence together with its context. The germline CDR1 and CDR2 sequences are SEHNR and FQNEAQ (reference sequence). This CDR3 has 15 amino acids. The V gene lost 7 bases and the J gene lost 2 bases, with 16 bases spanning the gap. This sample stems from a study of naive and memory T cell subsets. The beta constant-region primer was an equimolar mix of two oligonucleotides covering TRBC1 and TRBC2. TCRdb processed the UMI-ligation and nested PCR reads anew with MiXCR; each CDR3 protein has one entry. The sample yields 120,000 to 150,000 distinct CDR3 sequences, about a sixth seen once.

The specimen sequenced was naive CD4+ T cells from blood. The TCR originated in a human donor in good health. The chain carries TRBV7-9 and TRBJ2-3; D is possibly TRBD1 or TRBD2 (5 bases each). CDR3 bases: TGTGCCAGCACCCCGGGACCGTTAGACACAGATACGCAGTATTTT. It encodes CASTPGPLDTDTQYF.